This TCR beta chain appears in the sequencing data of a study of blood T cell repertoires in COVID-19. On the study more broadly: Sample material is recorded as cDNA or gDNA derived from T cells, B-cell-depleted T cells, or PBMCs.

The authors' processing: Using reference gene primer amplification, nucleated cell counts were estimated. Some clones are missing from TCRdb's copy, which holds only in-frame ones; the method was immunoSEQ multiplex PCR. Clone size and V and J calls were adopted from that table, with D and trimming inferred from the DNA. The repertoire holds over 200,000 clones, with 90% to 95% as singletons. CDR1 and CDR2 (germline): SGHNT, YENEEA. V shed 6 bases, J shed 1 base, and the junction held 10 bases outside the gene matches. CDR3 length equals 16 residues. Sequencing input: peripheral blood. This sequence joins TRBV11-3 and TRBJ2-7, with 9 nucleotides matching TRBD2. The TCR originated in a man aged 55 to 69 with COVID-19, enrolled during active disease. The CDR3 spells CASSLRSSGGSYEQYF. The CDR3 DNA reads TGTGCCAGCAGTCTACGGAGTAGCGGGGGATCCTACGAGCAGTACTTC.